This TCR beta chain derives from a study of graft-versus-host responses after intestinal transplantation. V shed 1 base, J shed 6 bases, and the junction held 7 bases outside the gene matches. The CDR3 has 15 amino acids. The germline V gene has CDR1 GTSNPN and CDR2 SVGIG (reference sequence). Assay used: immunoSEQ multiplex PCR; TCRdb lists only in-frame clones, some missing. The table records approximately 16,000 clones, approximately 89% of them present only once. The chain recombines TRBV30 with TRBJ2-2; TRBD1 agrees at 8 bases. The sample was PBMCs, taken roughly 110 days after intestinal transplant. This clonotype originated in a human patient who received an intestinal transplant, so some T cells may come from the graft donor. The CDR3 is CAWSDAGGMSGELFF. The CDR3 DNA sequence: TGTGCCTGGAGTGATGCAGGGGGCATGTCCGGGGAGCTGTTTTTT.